This TCR beta chain is drawn from a study of blood T cell repertoires in COVID-19. In the study overall: Sites across the United States, Italy and Spain contributed samples from acute and convalescent COVID-19. PBMCs, B-cell-depleted T cells, or T cells were the source of the cDNA or gDNA that made up the material.

Per the original data handling: Nucleated cell number was recorded as an estimate derived from reference gene primer amplification. The assay was immunoSEQ multiplex PCR, and TCRdb's table has in-frame clones only and misses some. V and J calls and clone size are as listed in that table; D and trimming were resolved from the DNA. The profile shows roughly 41,000 clones, roughly 90% of them singletons. V shed 3 bases and J shed 7 bases, with 19 bases lying between them. CDR3 length equals 16 residues. CDR1 is MNHNS and CDR2 is SASEGT in the germline V gene. Sequenced: peripheral blood. V is TRBV6-1 and J is TRBJ1-5, with D unresolved. The receptor comes from a man between 60 and 75 years old with active COVID-19. The CDR3: CASSDEGYRVGQPQHF. The CDR3 DNA is TGTGCCAGCAGTGACGAGGGATATCGGGTCGGGCAGCCCCAGCATTTT.